The 16 T cell receptor beta chains in this list originate from one sample, sequenced in a study of T cell changes during pregnancy in multiple sclerosis. Data came from immunoSEQ multiplex PCR; TCRdb stores just in-frame clones and leaves some out. The table shows tens of thousands of clones, with approximately 92% occurring only once. Sequencing was performed on CD8+ T cells from peripheral blood mononuclear cells, taken after pregnancy. The source of these receptors is a female donor with multiple sclerosis, enrolled in a pregnancy study.

The chain combines TRBV5-5 with TRBJ2-6; weak D call: TRBD1 (5 bases). CDR3 length: 17 residues. Trimming pared 1 base from V and 4 bases from J, leaving 15 bases between. Germline CDR1 is SGHKS and CDR2 is YYEKEE (reference sequence). The CDR3 loop reads CASSLSTGPSGANVLTF. The CDR3 DNA sequence: TGTGCCAGCAGCTTGAGTACAGGACCATCCGGGGCCAACGTCCTGACTTTC. The full variable domain, its missing parts supplied by reference TRBV5-5 and TRBJ2-6, is DAGVTQSPTHLIKTRGQQVTLRCSPISGHKSVSWYQQVLGQGPQFIFQYYEKEERGRGNFPDRFSARQFPNYSSELNVNALLLGDSALYLCASSLSTGPSGANVLTFGAGSRLTVL.

The V call is TRBV10-1, the J call TRBJ2-7; D possibly corresponds to TRBD2 (6 bases). The CDR3 has 15 amino acids. Germline V gene lookup returns CDR1 WNHNN and CDR2 SYGVQD (reference sequence). V lost 0 bases and J 2 bases, leaving 11 bases between the germline ends. As DNA, the CDR3 is TGCGCCAGCAGTGAGTCCGGCAGGGAGGCCTACGAGCAGTACTTC. This translates into CASSESGREAYEQYF.

The J gene is TRBJ1-2, the V gene TRBV7-9, with no clear D. Trimming left V 0 bases short and J 4 bases short, with 6 bases between. Germline V gives CDR1 SEHNR, CDR2 FQNEAQ (reference sequence). The CDR3 has 13 residues. Here the CDR3 reads CASSLAAAYGYTF. The CDR3 DNA sequence: TGTGCCAGCAGCTTAGCGGCGGCCTATGGCTACACCTTC. The full variable domain, its missing parts supplied by reference TRBV7-9 and TRBJ1-2, is DTGVSQNPRHKITKRGQNVTFRCDPISEHNRLYWYRQTLGQGPEFLTYFQNEAQLEKSRLLSDRFSAERPKGSFSTLEIQRTEQGDSAMYLCASSLAAAYGYTFGSGTRLTVV.

CDR3: CATSGQTYEQYF. DNA of the CDR3: TGTGCCACGTCGGGACAGACCTACGAGCAGTACTTC. The chain is built from TRBV15 and TRBJ2-7, with 7 bases matching TRBD1. In germline, CDR1 is LNHNV, CDR2 YYDKDF (reference sequence). The CDR3 loop spans 12 amino acids. J lost 2 bases, V lost 9 bases, and 4 bases had no gene match.

The chain carries TRBV7-8 and TRBJ1-5, with 7 bases identical to TRBD1. CDR1 is SGHVS, CDR2 FQNEAQ, per germline. The V and J ends lost 7 bases and 5 bases, in that order; junction bases with no gene match: 11. The CDR3 loop spans 15 amino acids. The DNA for the CDR3 is TGTGCCAGCACGGGGGAAACAGGGGAACATCAGCCCCAGCATTTT. Translating gives CASTGETGEHQPQHF.

V usage is TRBV25-1 and J usage is TRBJ2-1; unclear D gene. The CDR3 extends over 15 amino acids. Germline V gene data show CDR1 as MGHDK and CDR2 as SYGVNS. Trimming took 4 bases from V and 0 from J, leaving 10 bases between them. The chain's CDR3 is CASSGVSSSYNEQFF. The CDR3, as DNA: TGTGCCAGCAGTGGCGTCTCGTCCTCCTACAATGAGCAGTTCTTC. The full variable domain, completed using reference TRBV25-1 and TRBJ2-1, is EADIYQTPRYLVIGTGKKITLECSQTMGHDKMYWYQQDPGMELHLIHYSYGVNSTEKGDLSSESTVSRIRTEHFPLTLESARPSHTSQYLCASSGVSSSYNEQFFGPGTRLTVL.

The CDR3 nucleotides read TGTGCCAGCAGTCGGGGTTCCGAGCAGTACTTC. This encodes CASSRGSEQYF. This chain links TRBV27 with TRBJ2-7, with D tentatively TRBD2 (5 bases). V dropped 5 bases and J dropped 6 bases, with 8 bases sitting between them. This CDR3 is 11 amino acids long. Germline CDR1 MNHEY, CDR2 SMNVEV (reference sequence).

The chain couples TRBV27 to TRBJ1-4, with a tentative D call TRBD1 (5 bases). V was cut by 2 bases and J by 6 bases, with 13 bases left in between. From germline, CDR1 is MNHEY and CDR2 SMNVEV (reference sequence). This CDR3 region has 15 residues. CDR3 amino acids: CASSLRWGGYEKLFF. CDR3 nucleotides: TGTGCCAGCAGTTTAAGATGGGGGGGTTATGAAAAACTGTTTTTT.

This clone appeared a single time. The chain recombines TRBV7-2 with TRBJ2-7, with 11 nucleotides matching TRBD2. With 3 bases clipped from V and 5 bases from J, the junction kept 3 bases outside the gene matches. Germline V CDR1 and CDR2: SGHTA, FQGNSA. This CDR3 spans 14 amino acids. CDR3 nucleotides: TGTGCCAGCAGCTTGACTAGCGGGGCCCACGAGCAGTACTTC. It encodes CASSLTSGAHEQYF.

This sequence joins TRBV13 and TRBJ1-2; 9 bases are shared with TRBD1. CDR1 and CDR2 (germline): PRHDT, FYEKMQ (reference sequence). Losses at the gene ends were 2 bases for V and 2 bases for J; bases not matched to a gene: 9. This CDR3 is 17 amino acids long. DNA of the CDR3: TGTGCCAGCAGCTTAAGGGACAGGGTCGCGCCAAACTATGGCTACACCTTC. This codes for CASSLRDRVAPNYGYTF.

The gene calls are TRBV4-1 and TRBJ1-1; a weak D match, TRBD1 (5 bases). CDR1 is MGHRA, CDR2 YSYEKL, per germline. The length of the CDR3 is 14 residues. Trimming shortened V by 1 base and J by 6 bases, and 12 bases separated the two germline ends. The CDR3 loop reads CASSQVGGVAEAFF. In DNA, the CDR3 is TGCGCCAGCAGCCAAGTGGGGGGGGTCGCTGAAGCTTTCTTT.

This clone has only one observation. The genes are TRBV27 and TRBJ1-1; TRBD1 might be the D (6 bases). The V end was cut by 5 bases, the J end by 3 bases, with 19 bases between. Germline CDR1 is MNHEY and CDR2 is SMNVEV (reference sequence). This CDR3 spans 16 amino acids. The CDR3 coding sequence is TGTGCCAGCAGTCCCTTTGGGGGCGCAAAGGACACTGAAGCTTTCTTT. Its protein is CASSPFGGAKDTEAFF.

V gene TRBV7-9 combines with J gene TRBJ2-1; 7 nucleotides agree with TRBD1. The CDR3 has 15 residues. Trimming removed 5 bases from V and 6 bases from J; junction bases left unmatched: 10. Germline V lookup: CDR1 SEHNR, CDR2 FQNEAQ (reference sequence). Here the CDR3 reads CASSGGQTTPNEQFF. The CDR3 DNA reads TGTGCCAGCAGCGGGGGACAGACTACCCCCAATGAGCAGTTCTTC.

The chain uses TRBV16 and TRBJ1-2, with 8 bases that match TRBD1. The CDR3 is 15 residues long. Germline V gene sequence: CDR1 KGHSY, CDR2 FQNENV. Trimming cost V 4 bases and J 5 bases; bases outside gene matches: 9. The chain's CDR3 is CASSPLTTGVYGYTF. For the CDR3, the DNA is TGTGCCAGCAGCCCATTAACGACAGGGGTTTATGGCTACACCTTC.

The chain carries TRBV10-1 and TRBJ2-1; D perhaps matches TRBD2 (6 bases). Germline CDR1 reads WNHNN; CDR2 reads SYGVQD (reference sequence). The length of the CDR3 is 13 residues. V was clipped by 10 bases and J by 7 bases, with 17 bases between them. The CDR3 coding sequence is TGCGCCACCGCCGGGGACTGGGGGAATGAGCAGTTCTTC. Translation gives CATAGDWGNEQFF.

This chain links TRBV5-4 with TRBJ1-5; D remains unclear. This CDR3 is 16 amino acids long. Trimming left V 0 bases short and J 1 base short, with 11 bases between. From germline, CDR1 is SGHNT and CDR2 YYREEE (reference sequence). The CDR3 nucleotides are TGTGCCAGCAGCTTGGACGGACTTGAGAGCAATCAGCCCCAGCATTTT. Amino acid sequence: CASSLDGLESNQPQHF.